The 30 T cell receptor beta chains listed next were all sequenced from one sample in a study of control samples from healthy donors and cancer patients. Method: immunoSEQ multiplex PCR; TCRdb's copy keeps in-frame clones and lacks some. The table has roughly 86,000 clones, roughly 93% seen once. Sequencing was performed on blood. These receptors were collected from a woman aged 25 to 45 in good health.

With regard to this clone: One end of the junction fails to match germline, which may point to a read error. The CDR3 here is CASSESRRGWADF. For the CDR3, the DNA is TGTGCCAGCAGTGAAAGCAGGAGGGGTTGGGCAGACTTT. The rearrangement uses TRBV2 and TRBJ1-1; D possibly corresponds to TRBD1 (5 bases). Germline V gene data show CDR1 as SNHLY and CDR2 as FYNNEI. The CDR3 is 13 amino acids.

The J gene is TRBJ1-3, the V gene TRBV5-1, with D unresolved. Germline CDR1 is SGHRS and CDR2 is YFSETQ. This CDR3 is built from 12 residues. The germline V and J ends were trimmed by 7 bases and 1 base, with 6 bases remaining between them. CDR3: CASRDSGNTIYF. The CDR3 nucleotides read TGCGCCAGCCGTGATTCTGGAAACACCATATATTTT.

This chain links TRBV7-9 with TRBJ2-2, with 8 bases matching TRBD1. This CDR3 has 16 residues. Germline loops: CDR1 SEHNR, CDR2 FQNEAQ (reference sequence). J was trimmed by 3 bases and V by 5 bases; bases with no gene match: 8. The DNA for the CDR3 is TGTGCCAGCAGCCCTCGACAGGGGCGGCACACCGGGGAGCTGTTTTTT. The encoded protein is CASSPRQGRHTGELFF.

The chain combines TRBV5-1 with TRBJ2-7; D assignment may be TRBD1 or TRBD2 (5 bases each). The germline CDR1 and CDR2 sequences are SGHRS and YFSETQ. Trimming removed 4 bases at V and 5 bases at J, with 10 bases between. The CDR3 loop spans 12 amino acids. CDR3 in amino acids: CASSIGTDEQYF. CDR3 coding DNA: TGCGCCAGCAGCATCGGGACGGACGAGCAGTACTTC. The complete variable domain, with remaining parts taken from reference TRBV5-1 and TRBJ2-7, reads KAGVTQTPRYLIKTRGQQVTLSCSPISGHRSVSWYQQTPGQGLQFLFEYFSETQRNKGNFPGRFSGRQFSNSRSEMNVSTLELGDSALYLCASSIGTDEQYFGPGTRLTVT.

The DNA of the CDR3 is TGTGCCAGCAGCCAAGCACAGGGGAACACTGAAGCTTTCTTT. Encoded protein: CASSQAQGNTEAFF. The chain recombines TRBV4-2 with TRBJ1-1, with TRBD1 as a possible D gene (6 bases). This CDR3 region has 14 residues. Germline CDR1 is LGHNA and CDR2 is YNFKEQ. The V and J ends lost 1 base and 1 base respectively, with 7 bases between them.

This clone was seen just once. The genes are TRBV5-1 and TRBJ1-1; D unclear. V gave up 0 bases and J gave up 4 bases, with 13 bases separating them. Germline V gene data show CDR1 as SGHRS and CDR2 as YFSETQ. This CDR3 contains 15 residues. CDR3 loop: CASSLVANLGTEAFF. The CDR3 coding sequence is TGCGCCAGCAGCTTGGTAGCCAACCTGGGCACTGAAGCTTTCTTT.

V is TRBV11-2 and J is TRBJ1-1, with D perhaps matching TRBD1 (6 bases). This CDR3 is built from 15 residues. Trimming pared 1 base from V and 6 bases from J, leaving 15 bases between. Germline V gene sequence: CDR1 SGHAT, CDR2 FQNNGV. The CDR3, as DNA: TGTGCCAGCAGCTTAGTCAGGGGACGATTCCCTGAAGCTTTCTTT. It encodes CASSLVRGRFPEAFF.

This chain links TRBV6-1 with TRBJ2-2, with D unresolved. Trimming removed 1 base at V and 1 base at J, with 7 bases between. Germline V gene sequence: CDR1 MNHNS, CDR2 SASEGT. This CDR3 has 15 amino acids. Written as DNA, the CDR3 is TGTGCCAGCAGTGAAGATCCAGGGAACACCGGGGAGCTGTTTTTT. This gives the protein CASSEDPGNTGELFF.

V and J are TRBV7-8 and TRBJ1-3; no clear D gene. The CDR3 length is 14 residues. Germline V gene sequence: CDR1 SGHVS, CDR2 FQNEAQ. Between the trimmed V and J ends, which lost 5 bases and 4 bases, there was a span of 12 bases. DNA of the CDR3: TGTGCCAGCAGCCCCGCTGTGGGGGGAAACACCATATATTTT. Translated: CASSPAVGGNTIYF.

The rearrangement links TRBV18 to TRBJ1-1, with D possibly TRBD1 on 5 matching bases. Looked up from germline, CDR1 is KGHSH and CDR2 is LQKENI. Trimming removed 8 bases from V and 1 base from J, with 11 bases in between. The CDR3 totals 13 residues. In DNA, the CDR3 is TGTGCCAGCGCAGGTGGGACGAACACTGAAGCTTTCTTT. Translation gives CASAGGTNTEAFF. The entire variable domain, with the rest obtained from reference TRBV18 and TRBJ1-1, is as follows: NAGVMQNPRHLVRRRGQEARLRCSPMKGHSHVYWYRQLPEEGLKFMVYLQKENIIDESGMPKERFSAEFPKEGPSILRIQQVVRGDSAAYFCASAGGTNTEAFFGQGTRLTVV.

This chain connects TRBV5-1 to TRBJ2-2; TRBD1 aligns across 7 bases. V was pared by 5 bases and J by 0 bases, with 4 bases of the junction left unmatched. The CDR3 extends over 15 amino acids. In germline, CDR1 is SGHRS, CDR2 YFSETQ. The CDR3 DNA sequence: TGCGCCAGCAGGTGGGGACAGACGAACACCGGGGAGCTGTTTTTT. This gives the protein CASRWGQTNTGELFF.

This chain uses TRBV3-1 (or the pseudogene TRBV3-2) with TRBJ2-5; 14 positions agree with TRBD2. Germline CDR1 and CDR2: LGHDT and YNNKEL (reference sequence). Trimming removed 3 bases from V and 1 base from J; junction bases left unmatched: 10. CDR3 length equals 19 residues. Here the CDR3 DNA reads TGTGCCAGCAGCCATGGGACTAGCGGGAGTCCGGTGTCCCAAGAGACCCAGTACTTC. It is translated as CASSHGTSGSPVSQETQYF.

This chain joins TRBV19 and TRBJ2-3; 11 nucleotides match TRBD2. The CDR3 has 15 residues. Germline V lookup: CDR1 LNHDA, CDR2 SQIVND (reference sequence). Trimming took 4 bases from V and 2 from J; bases not matched to a gene: 2. The CDR3 bases are TGTGCCAGTAGTAAGGGACTAGCGGTCACAGATACGCAGTATTTT. This codes for CASSKGLAVTDTQYF.

This chain links TRBV11-3 with TRBJ2-1; D unresolved. CDR1 and CDR2 (germline): SGHNT, YENEEA. There are 13 residues in the CDR3. V was trimmed by 0 bases and J by 5 bases, leaving 5 bases between them. CDR3 protein: CASSLEVDNEQFF. The CDR3 DNA is TGTGCCAGCAGCTTAGAGGTGGACAATGAGCAGTTCTTC.

The chain uses TRBV7-3 and TRBJ1-2; no firm D call. V gave up 5 bases and J gave up 3 bases, with 16 bases separating them. The germline V gene has CDR1 SGHTA and CDR2 FQGTGA. The CDR3 is 15 residues long. Written as DNA, the CDR3 is TGTGCCAGCAGCCCGACTGCTTCTGGGGACTATGGCTACACCTTC. Its protein product is CASSPTASGDYGYTF.

The chain combines TRBV24-1 with TRBJ1-5, with 9 bases lining up with TRBD1. The CDR3 contains 16 residues. The V and J ends lost 3 bases and 7 bases, in that order; junction bases with no gene match: 9. Germline V gives CDR1 KGHDR, CDR2 SFDVKD. CDR3 loop: CATSDTRDRVGQPQHF. The CDR3 region has the DNA TGTGCCACCAGTGATACCCGGGACAGGGTGGGGCAGCCCCAGCATTTT.

Only one count was recorded for this clone. This rearrangement joins TRBV19 to TRBJ1-1; D is unresolved. Germline CDR1 reads LNHDA; CDR2 reads SQIVND (reference sequence). The CDR3 covers 14 residues. The V end lost 4 bases, the J end lost 4 bases, and 13 bases lay between the germline ends. The CDR3 region is CASSTASVITEAFF. Written as DNA, the CDR3 is TGTGCCAGTAGTACGGCCTCGGTCATCACTGAAGCTTTCTTT.

This chain uses TRBV20-1 with TRBJ2-3; possible D gene TRBD2, 5 bases. Trimming took 5 bases from V and 6 from J, leaving 9 bases between them. CDR1 DFQATT and CDR2 SNEGSKA come from the germline V gene (reference sequence). The CDR3 has 11 residues. The CDR3 region has the DNA TGCAGTGCTTCGCGGGCGGATACGCAGTATTTT. It codes for CSASRADTQYF.

The rearrangement joins TRBV4-1 to TRBJ1-1, with no clear D. Germline V CDR1 and CDR2: MGHRA, YSYEKL. Trimming removed 2 bases from V and 4 bases from J, with 14 bases in between. The CDR3 is made up of 15 amino acids. The CDR3 protein is CASSQLEGLGTEAFF. The CDR3 DNA reads TGCGCCAGCAGCCAACTGGAGGGCTTGGGCACTGAAGCTTTCTTT.

The V and J genes are TRBV11-3 and TRBJ1-1; 11 bases agree with TRBD1. The CDR3 runs to 14 residues. Germline trimming cut 5 bases from V and 7 bases from J; bases unmatched to any gene: 6. Germline V CDR1 and CDR2: SGHNT, YENEEA. The CDR3 DNA reads TGTGCCAGCAGCCCGGGACAGGGGGTTGTTGAAGCTTTCTTT. Its translation: CASSPGQGVVEAFF.

This rearrangement joins TRBV7-3 to TRBJ2-7; D is possibly TRBD2 (5 bases). Germline assignment: CDR1 SGHTA and CDR2 FQGTGA. This CDR3 has 13 residues. Trimming pared 4 bases from V and 3 bases from J, leaving 10 bases between. In DNA, the CDR3 is TGTGCCAGCAGCTCAACTAGAGACTACGAGCAGTACTTC. Its translation: CASSSTRDYEQYF.

Only one count was recorded for this clone. The chain joins TRBV15 to TRBJ1-1; D gene ambiguous. Trimming removed 0 bases at V and 7 bases at J, with 9 bases between. CDR1 and CDR2 from the germline V gene are LNHNV and YYDKDF (reference sequence). The CDR3 has 13 residues. CDR3 region: CATSRDMGYEAFF. In DNA form, the CDR3 reads TGTGCCACCAGCAGAGATATGGGTTATGAAGCTTTCTTT.

The rearrangement joins TRBV14 to TRBJ1-1, with 9 bases lining up with TRBD1. Unmatched junction bases numbered 5, after V lost 1 base and J lost 11 bases. Per germline, CDR1 SGHDN and CDR2 FVKESK. This CDR3 is built from 13 residues. Here the CDR3 DNA reads TGTGCCAGCAGCCAAGCTCCCGGGACAGGGGCTTTCTTT. This codes for CASSQAPGTGAFF.

V is TRBV27 and J is TRBJ1-2, with no clear D. Germline V gives CDR1 MNHEY, CDR2 SMNVEV (reference sequence). V was pared by 2 bases and J by 5 bases, with 9 bases between. The CDR3 covers 13 residues. Here the CDR3 reads CASSLGSEYGYTF. The DNA of the CDR3 is TGTGCCAGCAGTTTAGGTTCAGAATATGGCTACACCTTC.

The chain employs TRBV7-2 and TRBJ2-7; tentatively, D is TRBD2 (6 bases). The CDR3 runs to 15 residues. CDR1 SGHTA and CDR2 FQGNSA come from the germline V gene. V was clipped by 5 bases and J by 2 bases, with 16 bases between them. The CDR3 DNA sequence: TGTGCCAGCAGCCCAGGACTAACCCTCACCTACGAGCAGTACTTC. Translating gives CASSPGLTLTYEQYF.

This clone was recorded once. The chain joins TRBV11-2 to TRBJ2-3; 13 bases line up with TRBD2. CDR1 is SGHAT, CDR2 FQNNGV, per germline. CDR3 length equals 16 residues. J was trimmed by 5 bases and V by 2 bases; bases with no gene match: 4. The DNA for the CDR3 is TGTGCCAGCAGCTTATTCGGGACTAGCGGGAAAGATACGCAGTATTTT. Residues: CASSLFGTSGKDTQYF.

V gene TRBV19 combines with J gene TRBJ1-1; unclear D gene. Trimming took off 10 bases at V and 3 bases at J, with 9 bases between the two ends. Germline loops: CDR1 LNHDA, CDR2 SQIVND (reference sequence). This CDR3 has 11 amino acids. In nucleotides, the CDR3 is TGTGCCACCACAGCTGACACTGAAGCTTTCTTT. This codes for CATTADTEAFF.

The rearrangement links TRBV27 to TRBJ1-1; D call uncertain. V lost 5 bases to trimming and J lost 6 bases, with 13 bases between them. Per the germline V gene, CDR1 is MNHEY and CDR2 is SMNVEV (reference sequence). The CDR3 consists of 13 residues. This CDR3 reads CASSPGRTAEAFF. The CDR3 DNA sequence: TGTGCCAGCAGTCCAGGACGGACGGCTGAAGCTTTCTTT.

The rearrangement links TRBV29-1 to TRBJ2-1; D may correspond to TRBD1 or TRBD2 (5 bases each). Trimming removed 6 bases from V and 2 bases from J, with 14 bases in between. Germline CDR1 is SQVTM and CDR2 is ANQGSEA. This CDR3 comprises 14 residues. CDR3 loop: CSVGTLYTYNEQFF. CDR3 bases: TGCAGCGTAGGGACCCTCTATACCTACAATGAGCAGTTCTTC.

The CDR3 nucleotides read TGTGCCAGCAGTTACACCCATACAACAGGGAGGTTAAACACTGAAGCTTTCTTT. Translation: CASSYTHTTGRLNTEAFF. The chain uses TRBV6-2 or TRBV6-3 and TRBJ1-1, with D possibly matching TRBD1 (6 bases). The V and J ends lost 2 bases and 2 bases respectively, with 21 bases between them. This CDR3 is built from 18 residues. CDR1 is MNHEY and CDR2 is SVGEGT in the germline V gene.